The 29 T cell receptor beta chains listed next were all sequenced from one sample in a study of blood T cell repertoires in COVID-19. Using immunoSEQ multiplex PCR, the repertoire was profiled, and TCRdb retains in-frame clones only, with some absent. The table shows approximately 260,000 clones, with around four fifths occurring only once. The sequenced sample consisted of PBMCs or T cells enriched from blood (not recorded which). These receptors were collected from a man younger than 45 with acute COVID-19.

The V gene is TRBV27, the J gene TRBJ1-4, with 7 nucleotides matching TRBD1. Per germline, CDR1 MNHEY and CDR2 SMNVEV (reference sequence). The junction had 6 bases not matched to a gene; V was cut back by 4 bases and J by 4 bases. There are 15 residues in the CDR3. The CDR3 DNA sequence: TGTGCCAGCAGTTCATACAGGGGTGGTAATGAAAAACTGTTTTTT. This sequence encodes CASSSYRGGNEKLFF.

The V call is TRBV2, the J call TRBJ1-2; 7 nucleotides align to TRBD1. This CDR3 is built from 12 residues. Germline CDR1 and CDR2: SNHLY and FYNNEI. Trimming at V came to 8 bases and at J to 7 bases, leaving 7 bases not matched to a gene. CDR3 bases: TGTGCCAGCCAGCAGGGGGGCTCTGGCTACACCTTC. As protein: CASQQGGSGYTF.

The CDR3 spells CASSYETFNEQFF. The CDR3 nucleotides are TGCGCCAGCAGCTACGAGACTTTCAATGAGCAGTTCTTC. The chain employs TRBV4-3 and TRBJ2-1; no definite D call. This CDR3 has 13 residues. V was shortened by 5 bases and J by 6 bases, with 11 bases between the two germline ends. Germline CDR1 and CDR2: LGHNA and YSLEER.

The V and J genes are TRBV19 and TRBJ1-4; D is ambiguous. In germline, CDR1 is LNHDA, CDR2 SQIVND (reference sequence). V was cut by 8 bases and J by 0 bases, with 13 bases left in between. The CDR3 is 15 amino acids. The CDR3 is CASGGRSATNEKLFF. CDR3 nucleotides: TGTGCCAGTGGCGGGAGGAGTGCAACTAATGAAAAACTGTTTTTT.

The V gene is TRBV4-3, the J gene TRBJ2-1; 8 nucleotides agree with TRBD2. V trimming: 4 bases; J trimming: 9 bases; junction bases outside the gene matches: 11. The CDR3 loop spans 15 amino acids. CDR1 and CDR2 from the germline V gene are LGHNA and YSLEER. CDR3 residues: CASSRPGLGDAEQFF. Here the CDR3 DNA reads TGCGCCAGCAGCCGCCCGGGACTAGGTGATGCTGAGCAGTTCTTC.

The sample holds a few counts of this clone. J is TRBJ2-1 and V is TRBV12-3 or TRBV12-4; no firm D call. Trimming pared 1 base from V and 14 bases from J, leaving 15 bases between. This CDR3 has 13 residues. In DNA, the CDR3 is TGTGCCAGCAGTTTAGAAGTGGTAACCGCGGAGTTCTTC. It specifies CASSLEVVTAEFF.

The chain uses TRBV6-5 and TRBJ2-5; TRBD2 matches at 9 bases. CDR1 and CDR2 from the germline V gene are MNHEY and SVGAGI. The CDR3 covers 15 residues. V lost 3 bases and J lost 6; bases outside the gene matches: 8. This CDR3 reads CASSYSHTSGQTQYF. The CDR3 coding sequence is TGTGCCAGCAGTTATTCTCACACTAGCGGGCAGACCCAGTACTTC.

The chain joins TRBV4-3 to TRBJ1-1; D gene unclear. Germline CDR1 and CDR2: LGHNA and YSLEER. The CDR3 totals 17 residues. The V end lost 1 base, the J end lost 1 base, and 16 bases lay between the germline ends. DNA for the CDR3: TGCGCCAGCAGCCAAGTAACGGAGAAAGTACGGAACACTGAAGCTTTCTTT. It yields the protein CASSQVTEKVRNTEAFF.

Comments on this clone: The junction shows a germline mismatch at one end, possibly a read error. The rearrangement joins TRBV7-7 to TRBJ2-2; TRBD2 matches at 16 bases. This CDR3 spans 17 amino acids. Germline-derived CDR1 and CDR2 are SSHAT and FNYEAQ (reference sequence). CDR3 bases: TGTGCTAGCAGCCCGGGACTAGCGGGAGGGGAAGCCGGGGAGCTGTTTTTT. This codes for CASSPGLAGGEAGELFF.

The rearrangement links TRBV11-3 to TRBJ1-1; no reliable D call. This CDR3 region has 14 residues. V lost 1 base to trimming and J lost 1 base, with 7 bases between them. CDR1 is SGHNT, CDR2 YENEEA, per germline. The CDR3 nucleotides read TGTGCCAGCAGCTTAGTCCTTCGGAACACTGAAGCTTTCTTT. This translates into CASSLVLRNTEAFF.

This sequence joins TRBV18 and TRBJ2-5; D perhaps matches TRBD1 (6 bases). CDR1 and CDR2 (germline): KGHSH, LQKENI. The CDR3 has 16 residues. Trimming took off 0 bases at V and 5 bases at J, with 16 bases between the two ends. This chain's CDR3 is CASSPPVGITGETQYF. DNA of the CDR3: TGTGCCAGCTCACCACCGGTTGGGATAACAGGGGAGACCCAGTACTTC.

This clone showed up just once. The chain couples TRBV12-3 or TRBV12-4 to TRBJ2-7, with 7 bases fitting TRBD2. This CDR3 has 13 residues. J gave up 6 bases and V 7 bases, and 9 bases lay outside the gene matches. The CDR3 region has the DNA TGTGCCAGCAAAGTTTGGGGGGGGATCGAGCAGTACGTC. It translates to CASKVWGGIEQYV.

V and J are TRBV29-1 and TRBJ1-1, with 7 bases aligning to TRBD1. Germline V gives CDR1 SQVTM, CDR2 ANQGSEA. The CDR3 has 13 residues. With V trimmed by 6 bases and J by 4 bases, 8 bases remained unmatched. The CDR3 loop reads CSVATGLGTEAFF. CDR3 DNA: TGCAGCGTGGCGACAGGGCTGGGCACTGAAGCTTTCTTT.

This sequence joins TRBV25-1 and TRBJ2-1; 8 nucleotides align to TRBD1. V trimming: 4 bases; J trimming: 0 bases; junction bases outside the gene matches: 11. This CDR3 comprises 18 residues. Germline CDR1 is MGHDK and CDR2 is SYGVNS. CDR3 coding DNA: TGTGCCAGCAGTGGGCGACAGGGGCCAGACCCCTCCTACAATGAGCAGTTCTTC. Amino acid sequence: CASSGRQGPDPSYNEQFF.

The gene calls are TRBV29-1 and TRBJ2-5, with TRBD2 matching over 10 bases. CDR3 size: 14 residues. The ends lost 4 bases at V and 5 bases at J; junction bases unmatched: 7. CDR1 and CDR2 (germline): SQVTM, ANQGSEA. This CDR3 is CSVVGAGGGETQYF. The CDR3 DNA reads TGCAGCGTTGTAGGAGCGGGAGGGGGGGAGACCCAGTACTTC.

The V call is TRBV24-1, the J call TRBJ1-4, with TRBD1 as a possible D gene (6 bases). The germline V gene encodes CDR1 KGHDR and CDR2 SFDVKD. V lost 3 bases and J lost 4, with 11 bases in between. The CDR3 has 15 amino acids. DNA for the CDR3: TGTGCCACCAGTGATATGAAGGGGGATAATGAAAAACTGTTTTTT. The encoded protein is CATSDMKGDNEKLFF.

Regarding this clone: A read error may account for a junction end that differs from germline. Other DNA sequences in the sample encode the same CDR3. The chain has TRBV5-1 and TRBJ2-2; D is perhaps TRBD2 (5 bases). This CDR3 is built from 16 residues. Germline V lookup: CDR1 SGHRS, CDR2 YFSETQ. The CDR3 loop is CASSLGLAVNTGELFF. CDR3 DNA: TGTGCCAGCAGCTTGGGCCTAGCTGTAAACACCGGGGAGCTGTTTTTT. The full variable domain, rest sourced from reference TRBV5-1 and TRBJ2-2, is KAGVTQTPRYLIKTRGQQVTLSCSPISGHRSVSWYQQTPGQGLQFLFEYFSETQRNKGNFPGRFSGRQFSNSRSEMNVSTLELGDSALYLCASSLGLAVNTGELFFGEGSRLTVL.

The V call is TRBV13, the J call TRBJ1-1, with 7 positions matching TRBD1. The germline gives CDR1 PRHDT, CDR2 FYEKMQ (reference sequence). The CDR3 runs to 13 residues. The ends lost 6 bases at V and 4 bases at J; junction bases unmatched: 5. The CDR3, as DNA: TGTGCCAGCAGACAGGGACAGTCCACTGAAGCTTTCTTT. Protein sequence: CASRQGQSTEAFF.

In this sample, this clone turned up a few times. The rearrangement joins TRBV7-9 to TRBJ2-7, with 11 bases that match TRBD1. The CDR3 length is 14 residues. Germline CDR1 is SEHNR and CDR2 is FQNEAQ (reference sequence). Trimming cost V 5 bases and J 7 bases; bases outside gene matches: 7. The DNA for the CDR3 is TGTGCCAGCAGCCCGCCGGGACAGGGGGGAGAGCAGTACGTC. It is translated as CASSPPGQGGEQYV.

A note on this clone: Other DNA sequences in this specimen translate into the identical CDR3. The chain employs TRBV5-6 and TRBJ2-2; the match to TRBD2 covers 7 bases. The trim removed 0 bases at V and 5 bases at J, leaving 7 bases unmatched. Germline-derived CDR1 and CDR2 are SGHDT and YYEEEE. The CDR3 contains 16 residues. The CDR3 bases are TGTGCCAGCAGCTTGGACCCGGGGGGAGGGACCGGGGAGCTGTTTTTT. Translation gives CASSLDPGGGTGELFF.

The chain employs TRBV2 and TRBJ1-1; D ambiguous. The V end was cut by 6 bases, the J end by 3 bases, with 11 bases between. This CDR3 spans 13 amino acids. Germline CDR1 is SNHLY and CDR2 is FYNNEI. CDR3 protein: CASSPQAYTEAFF. The CDR3 nucleotides read TGTGCCAGCAGCCCCCAAGCCTACACTGAAGCTTTCTTT.

This clone has more than one count but fewer than ten. Other nucleotide sequences from this sample produce the same CDR3. The V gene is TRBV5-8, the J gene TRBJ1-1; 7 nucleotides align to TRBD1. Germline V gene sequence: CDR1 SGHTS, CDR2 YDEGEE. The CDR3 runs to 13 residues. V shed 4 bases and J 3 bases; nucleotides not matched to a gene: 3. The CDR3, as DNA: TGTGCCAGCAGCCCGACAGGGTACACTGAAGCTTTCTTT. Its protein is CASSPTGYTEAFF.

The chain uses TRBV9 and TRBJ2-3, with 13 positions matching TRBD2. The V gene end was trimmed by 5 bases and the J gene end by 0 bases; junction bases not matched to a gene: 6. The V gene's germline CDR1 is SGDLS and CDR2 YYNGEE. The CDR3 contains 17 residues. The CDR3 is CASRRTSGGSSTDTQYF. The CDR3 DNA reads as TGTGCCAGCAGGAGGACTAGCGGGGGATCTAGCACAGATACGCAGTATTTT.

The chain links TRBV3-1 (or the pseudogene TRBV3-2) to TRBJ1-2; TRBD1 matches 7 bases. The CDR3 covers 13 residues. CDR1 and CDR2 (germline): LGHDT, YNNKEL (reference sequence). The J segment lost 14 bases and the V segment lost 4 bases, leaving 13 bases of the junction unmatched. The CDR3 spells CASSLGTELSATF. CDR3 sequence (DNA): TGTGCCAGCAGCCTAGGGACAGAACTCTCAGCTACCTTC.

This clone was detected a few times. CDR3 residues: CASSLRGGSIWTGELFF. As DNA, the CDR3 is TGTGCCAGCAGCTTAAGGGGCGGGAGTATTTGGACCGGGGAGCTGTTTTTT. This chain links TRBV7-2 with TRBJ2-2, with 7 nucleotides matching TRBD2. V was pared by 2 bases and J by 5 bases, with 11 bases of the junction left unmatched. The CDR3 is 17 amino acids. Looked up from germline, CDR1 is SGHTA and CDR2 is FQGNSA.

The J gene is TRBJ2-3, the V gene TRBV13, with D perhaps TRBD2 (5 bases). Germline CDR1 reads PRHDT; CDR2 reads FYEKMQ (reference sequence). This CDR3 comprises 15 residues. V lost 0 bases and J 11 bases, leaving 18 bases between the germline ends. Here the CDR3 DNA reads TGTGCCAGCAGCTTAGGTTCCCCTGTACCCGGGGAGCAGTATTTT. Translation gives CASSLGSPVPGEQYF.

Comments on this clone: Other DNA variants within this sample encode the same CDR3. The chain links TRBV9 to TRBJ1-4; a weak D match, TRBD1 (6 bases). Deletions cut 0 bases from V and 2 bases from J, with 11 bases between. Looked up from germline, CDR1 is SGDLS and CDR2 is YYNGEE. The CDR3 runs to 16 residues. CDR3 nucleotides: TGTGCCAGCAGCGTAGCGGGGGGCTCGACTAATGAAAAACTGTTTTTT. The encoded protein is CASSVAGGSTNEKLFF.

The gene calls are TRBV7-8 and TRBJ1-2; 8 bases are shared with TRBD1. CDR3 length: 14 amino acids. Germline V CDR1 and CDR2: SGHVS, FQNEAQ. V trimming: 5 bases; J trimming: 7 bases; junction bases outside the gene matches: 9. The CDR3 region is CASSAQTGDSGYTF. The CDR3 DNA is TGTGCCAGCAGCGCCCAGACAGGGGACTCTGGCTACACCTTC.

V usage is TRBV27 and J usage is TRBJ1-5, with 8 bases fitting TRBD1. J was trimmed by 2 bases and V by 6 bases; bases with no gene match: 6. Germline V lookup: CDR1 MNHEY, CDR2 SMNVEV (reference sequence). The CDR3 runs 15 residues. The CDR3 DNA sequence: TGTGCCAGCAGGACAGGGGCGCTTGGCAATCAGCCCCAGCATTTT. The encoded protein is CASRTGALGNQPQHF.